This T cell receptor beta chain emerged from a study of T cells in Graves' hyperthyroidism and ophthalmopathy. RNA transcripts gave rise to amplified TCR beta CDR3 regions. The TCR CDR3 first-round RT-PCR relied on the HTBI primer set. Each CDR3 protein is one row after TCRdb ran MiXCR on the multiplex PCR reads. Altogether some 460,000 distinct CDR3 sequences are present, about 15% being singletons, with the ten largest covering just under 8%. Sequenced material: blood. This clonotype originated in a woman under 30 with Graves' hyperthyroidism.

CDR3 protein: CASSHWLGGSGANVLTF. CDR3 in DNA: TGTGCCAGCAGCCACTGGCTAGGGGGGTCTGGGGCCAACGTCCTGACTTTC. The V call is TRBV7-9, the J call TRBJ2-6; TRBD1 or TRBD2 may be the D gene (6 bases each). V gave up 5 bases and J gave up 1 base, with 15 bases separating them. This CDR3 is 17 amino acids long. Germline CDR1 SEHNR, CDR2 FQNEAQ (reference sequence).